The clone carrying this TCR beta chain appeared many times. In the source study's methods: Quantification of nucleated cells was approximated via reference gene primer amplification. TCRdb's copy holds only in-frame clones and misses some; the assay was immunoSEQ multiplex PCR. V and J calls and clone size come straight from that table; D and trimming were deduced from the DNA. The data contain 150,000 to 200,000 clones, 80% to 90% of them seen just once; the ten biggest clones take up approximately 18%. The data originate from a study of blood T cell repertoires in COVID-19. For the study at large: The study drew acute and convalescent COVID-19 samples from the United States, Italy and Spain. T cells, B-cell-depleted T cells, or PBMCs supplied cDNA or gDNA.

CDR1 and CDR2 from the germline V gene are MGHDK and SYGVNS. V lost 8 bases to trimming and J lost 5 bases, with 9 bases between them. The CDR3 runs 12 residues. The specimen was peripheral blood. The chain joins TRBV25-1 to TRBJ2-2; D is ambiguous. The sequence was obtained from a woman in her sixties or seventies who had recovered from COVID-19. Here the CDR3 reads CASALGTGELFF. The CDR3 bases are TGTGCCAGCGCTCTCGGGACCGGGGAGCTGTTTTTT.